This is a list of T cell receptor beta chains from one sample in a study of identical twins. TCRdb passed the 5' RACE reads through MiXCR, listing each CDR3 protein once. This sample has more than 350,000 distinct CDR3 sequences, with about 10% found just once. Specimen: naive T cells sorted from blood. The receptor source for this set is a woman between 50 and 59 years old in good health. CDR3s include the opening cysteine and the closing phenylalanine or tryptophan. A D gene is named only where the DNA matches it firmly. For some rows the clone size is stated as once, few or many, or as a class when expanded; others skip it.

J gene	V gene	clone size	D gene	CDR3 DNA	CDR3 protein
TRBJ2-2	TRBV5-1	many	.	TGCGCCAGCAGCTTCGGCATCGGGGAGCTGTTTTTT	CASSFGIGELFF
TRBJ2-2	TRBV12-3/TRBV12-4	.	TRBD2	TGTGCCAGCAGTTTAGGGGCTAGCGGGAGGACCGGGGAGCTGTTTTTT	CASSLGASGRTGELFF
TRBJ2-1	TRBV6-2/TRBV6-3	.	TRBD2	TGTGCCAGCACTGAGACGGGAGGGCCGTCCTACAATGAGCAGTTCTTC	CASTETGGPSYNEQFF
TRBJ2-1	TRBV12-5	many	TRBD1	TGTGCTAGTGGTCGGGACAGGAGGTTCTACAATGAGCAGTTCTTC	CASGRDRRFYNEQFF
TRBJ2-1	TRBV5-1	many	TRBD2	TGCGCCAGCAGCTCCAGACTAGCGGGAGCGTTAGCTGAGCAGTTCTTC	CASSSRLAGALAEQFF
TRBJ2-2	TRBV12-3/TRBV12-4	many	TRBD2	TGTGCCAGCAACTCGGGGCTAGCGGAACTCGGGGAGCTGTTTTTT	CASNSGLAELGELFF
TRBJ2-1	TRBV6-2/TRBV6-3	.	TRBD2	TGTGCCAGCAAACTAGCGGGGACGGTCTACAATGAGCAGTTCTTC	CASKLAGTVYNEQFF
TRBJ2-2	TRBV5-5	.	.	TGTGCCAGCAGCTTGGTCAGGGCCGGCGGGGAGCTGTTTTTT	CASSLVRAGGELFF
TRBJ2-2	TRBV4-1	many	.	TGTGCCAGCAGCCCCAGCCCCGCCGGGGAGCTGTTTTTT	CASSPSPAGELFF
TRBJ2-1	TRBV6-2/TRBV6-3	.	.	TGTGCCAGCAGTTACTTCGGGATATTGTTCTTC	CASSYFGILFF
TRBJ1-1	TRBV3-1	few	TRBD1	TGTGCCAGCAGCCCGGACAGGTCTGAAGCTTTCTTT	CASSPDRSEAFF
TRBJ1-6	TRBV30	.	.	TGTGCCTGTAGCCGGGTGGGTTCACCCCTCCACTTT	CACSRVGSPLHF
TRBJ2-1	TRBV14	few	.	TGTGCCAGCAGCCAAGATCGGAGTACCAATGAGCAGTTCTTC	CASSQDRSTNEQFF
TRBJ1-2	TRBV6-1	few	.	TGTGCCAGCACTTCCCGGGACACGACGGAGAACTATGGCTACACCTTC	CASTSRDTTENYGYTF
TRBJ1-1	TRBV11-3	many	.	TGTGCCAGCAGCTTAGAAATGAGGGGTGAATCTGAAGCTTTCTTT	CASSLEMRGESEAFF
TRBJ2-1	TRBV30	few	TRBD1	TGTGCCAGCCGGGACAGAAGACGGGGTGAGCAGTTCTTC	CASRDRRRGEQFF
TRBJ1-4	TRBV12-3/TRBV12-4	few	TRBD1	TGTGCCAGCAGTCACGACAGGGCCGGTCTTTGGTTTGAAAAACTGTTTTTT	CASSHDRAGLWFEKLFF
TRBJ2-3	TRBV29-1	many	.	TGCAGCGTTGGTATCGCGGGTAGCACAGATACGCAGTATTTT	CSVGIAGSTDTQYF
TRBJ2-6	TRBV6-5	.	.	TGTGCCAGCACACGCTCTGGGGCCAACGTCCTGACTTTC	CASTRSGANVLTF
TRBJ2-3	TRBV25-1	.	.	TGTGCCAGCAGTACAACGGGGCTAGGGGCAGATACGCAGTATTTT	CASSTTGLGADTQYF
TRBJ2-2	TRBV19	few	.	TGTGCCAGTAGTATCAGGGGAACCGGGGAGCTGTTTTTT	CASSIRGTGELFF
TRBJ2-3	TRBV7-8	.	TRBD2	TGTGCCAGCACCCCCCGGGGTAGCGGGAGAGCAGATACGCAGTATTTT	CASTPRGSGRADTQYF
TRBJ2-5	TRBV7-2	few	.	TGTGCCAGCAGCAAAGGAGGGAGAGAGACCCAGTACTTC	CASSKGGRETQYF
TRBJ2-7	TRBV20-1	many	.	TGCAGTGTCGCCCGGGATGTGGGCTACGAGCAGTACTTC	CSVARDVGYEQYF
TRBJ1-2	TRBV29-1	many	.	TGCAGCGTTGTAATGGACTATGGCTACACCTTC	CSVVMDYGYTF
TRBJ2-1	TRBV11-3	few	.	TGTGCCAGCAGCTTAGTACTGGCGGGGACTCACAATGAGCAGTTCTTC	CASSLVLAGTHNEQFF
TRBJ2-1	TRBV5-1	.	.	TGCGCCAGCAGCCTCTCTAGCGTCGGTGAGCAGTTCTTC	CASSLSSVGEQFF
TRBJ1-5	TRBV5-6	many	TRBD1	TGTGCCAGCAGCCCCCCGGACAGGGGGCTGAATCAGCCCCAGCATTTT	CASSPPDRGLNQPQHF
TRBJ2-3	TRBV7-9	many	TRBD2	TGTGCCAGCAGCTCTCGGACTAGCGGGAGTGTAGCAGATACGCAGTATTTT	CASSSRTSGSVADTQYF
TRBJ1-1	TRBV27	many	TRBD1	TGTGCCAGCAGGGCGGACAGGGCTCGCACTGAAGCTTTCTTT	CASRADRARTEAFF
TRBJ2-1	TRBV24-1	.	TRBD2	TGTGCCACCAGTGATGCGACTAGCGGGAGCTCCTACAATGAGCAGTTCTTC	CATSDATSGSSYNEQFF
TRBJ2-4	TRBV15	.	.	TGTGCCACCAGCACTCGAATCGGAACGGACATTCAGTACTTC	CATSTRIGTDIQYF
TRBJ2-6	TRBV4-2	.	.	TGTGCCAGCAGAGAATCGGGGGCATCAGGGGCCAACGTCCTGACTTTC	CASRESGASGANVLTF
TRBJ2-1	TRBV11-2	few	TRBD2	TGTGCCAGCAGGTTAATAGCGGGAGGAGCAGAGCAGTTCTTC	CASRLIAGGAEQFF
TRBJ2-4	TRBV12-3/TRBV12-4	few	TRBD2	TGTGCCAGCAGTTTTGAGACTAGCGGGAGTGGAGCCAAAAACATTCAGTACTTC	CASSFETSGSGAKNIQYF
TRBJ2-7	TRBV23-1	.	TRBD1	TGCGCCAGCAGTCTATGGAGGCCCCCTTCCACCCGGGACAGTATCGCCTACGAGCAGTACTTC	CASSLWRPPSTRDSIAYEQYF
TRBJ2-3	TRBV12-3/TRBV12-4	.	TRBD2	TGTGCCAGCAGCACGACTAGCGGGAGACCCACAGATACGCAGTATTTT	CASSTTSGRPTDTQYF
TRBJ2-1	TRBV7-8	.	TRBD2	TGTGCCAGCAGCTTAGCCTCCACCCCTAGCGGGTATGCTTACAATGAGCAGTTCTTC	CASSLASTPSGYAYNEQFF
TRBJ1-1	TRBV20-1	many	.	TGCAGTGCTAGATCAGATACTGAAGCTTTCTTT	CSARSDTEAFF
TRBJ2-5	TRBV20-1	.	.	TGCAGTGCTAGCGTGGACCTCCAGTCGAAAGAGACCCAGTACTTC	CSASVDLQSKETQYF
TRBJ1-1	TRBV27	many	TRBD1	TGTGCCAGCAGCGGACAGGGGAACACTGAAGCTTTCTTT	CASSGQGNTEAFF
TRBJ2-1	TRBV19	.	.	TGTGCCAGTAGTATTGGGGGGGCCGGGGTCAATGAGCAGTTCTTC	CASSIGGAGVNEQFF
TRBJ2-4	TRBV27	many	.	TGTGCCAGCAGTTTGGGGGGAGCTAAGACTCTAGCCAAAAACATTCAGTACTTC	CASSLGGAKTLAKNIQYF
TRBJ2-1	TRBV5-4	few	.	TGTGCCAGCAGCCCATCGATCCCAACTATCAATGAGCAGTTCTTC	CASSPSIPTINEQFF
TRBJ2-3	TRBV20-1	.	TRBD2	TGCAGTGCTCGACTAGCGGGAGGAGATACGCAGTATTTT	CSARLAGGDTQYF
TRBJ2-7	TRBV30	.	.	TGTGCCTGGAGTCGCTCAGTATCCTACGAGCAGTACTTC	CAWSRSVSYEQYF
TRBJ2-1	TRBV12-3/TRBV12-4	few	TRBD1	TGTGCCAGCAGTTTTAAAGGGGGCCATGAGCAGTTCTTC	CASSFKGGHEQFF
TRBJ1-3	TRBV29-1	.	.	TGCAGCGTTGCTGGACGGCAGAGCTCTGGAAACACCATATATTTT	CSVAGRQSSGNTIYF
TRBJ2-7	TRBV4-1	.	TRBD2	TGCGCCAGCAGCCAGGCCGGGACTAGCGGCGAGCAGTACTTC	CASSQAGTSGEQYF
TRBJ1-2	TRBV20-1	few	.	TGCAGTGCCCCTCATAGCGATAACTATGGCTACACCTTC	CSAPHSDNYGYTF
TRBJ2-3	TRBV14	few	.	TGTGCCAGCAGCCCTACCTACCCGACAGATACGCAGTATTTT	CASSPTYPTDTQYF
TRBJ2-1	TRBV6-5	.	.	TGTGCCAGCAGTTACGAGGGGACTCCCTCCTACAATGAGCAGTTCTTC	CASSYEGTPSYNEQFF
TRBJ2-1	TRBV10-3	.	TRBD2	TGTGCCATCAGTGACGGGACTAGCGATCGTGAGCAGTTCTTC	CAISDGTSDREQFF
TRBJ1-5	TRBV29-1	many	.	TGCAGCGTGGCTACCGGGACGGATAGCAATCAGCCCCAGCATTTT	CSVATGTDSNQPQHF
TRBJ2-3	TRBV7-2	few	.	TGTGCCAGCAGCTTATTATGGGCAGATACGCAGTATTTT	CASSLLWADTQYF